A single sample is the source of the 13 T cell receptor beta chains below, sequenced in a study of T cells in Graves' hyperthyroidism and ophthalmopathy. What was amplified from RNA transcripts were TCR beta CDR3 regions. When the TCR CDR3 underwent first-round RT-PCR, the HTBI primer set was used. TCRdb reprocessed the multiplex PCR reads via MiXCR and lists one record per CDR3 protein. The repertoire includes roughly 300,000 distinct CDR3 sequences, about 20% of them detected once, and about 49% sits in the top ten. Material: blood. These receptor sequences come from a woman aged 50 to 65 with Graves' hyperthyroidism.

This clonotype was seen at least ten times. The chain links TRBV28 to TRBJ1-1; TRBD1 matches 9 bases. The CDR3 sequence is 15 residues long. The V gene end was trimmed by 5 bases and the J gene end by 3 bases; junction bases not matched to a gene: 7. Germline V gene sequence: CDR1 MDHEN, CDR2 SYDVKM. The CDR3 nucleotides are TGTGCCAGCAGTGTTCCGGGACAGGGCCACACTGAAGCTTTCTTT. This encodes CASSVPGQGHTEAFF. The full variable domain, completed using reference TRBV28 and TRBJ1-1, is DVKVTQSSRYLVKRTGEKVFLECVQDMDHENMFWYRQDPGLGLRLIYFSYDVKMKEKGDIPEGYSVSREKKERFSLILESASTNQTSMYLCASSVPGQGHTEAFFGQGTRLTVV.

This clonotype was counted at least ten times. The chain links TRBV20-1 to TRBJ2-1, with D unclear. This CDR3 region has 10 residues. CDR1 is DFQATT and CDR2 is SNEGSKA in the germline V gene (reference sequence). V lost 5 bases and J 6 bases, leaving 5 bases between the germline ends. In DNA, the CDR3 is TGCAGTGCTCGGGCCAATGAGCAGTTCTTC. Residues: CSARANEQFF.

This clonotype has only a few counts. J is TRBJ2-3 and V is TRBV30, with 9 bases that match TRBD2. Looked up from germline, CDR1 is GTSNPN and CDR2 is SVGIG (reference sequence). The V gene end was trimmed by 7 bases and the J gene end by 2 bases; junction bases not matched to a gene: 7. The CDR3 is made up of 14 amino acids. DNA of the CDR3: TGTGCCTATGTTAGCGGGGGATACACAGATACGCAGTATTTT. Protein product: CAYVSGGYTDTQYF.

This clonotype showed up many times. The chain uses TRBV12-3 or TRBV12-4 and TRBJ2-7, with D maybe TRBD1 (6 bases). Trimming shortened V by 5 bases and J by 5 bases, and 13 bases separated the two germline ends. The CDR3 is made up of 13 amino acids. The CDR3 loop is CASSRFRGDEQYF. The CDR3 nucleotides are TGTGCCAGCAGTCGTTTCAGGGGAGACGAGCAGTACTTC.

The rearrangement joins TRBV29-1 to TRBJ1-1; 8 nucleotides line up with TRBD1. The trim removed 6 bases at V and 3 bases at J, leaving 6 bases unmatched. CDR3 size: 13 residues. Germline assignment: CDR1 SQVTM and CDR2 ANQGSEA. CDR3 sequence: CSVDRVLDTEAFF. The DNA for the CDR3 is TGCAGCGTGGACAGGGTGTTGGACACTGAAGCTTTCTTT. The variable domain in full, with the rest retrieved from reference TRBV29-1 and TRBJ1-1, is SAVISQKPSRDICQRGTSLTIQCQVDSQVTMMFWYRQQPGQSLTLIATANQGSEATYESGFVIDKFPISRPNLTFSTLTVSNMSPEDSSIYLCSVDRVLDTEAFFGQGTRLTVV.

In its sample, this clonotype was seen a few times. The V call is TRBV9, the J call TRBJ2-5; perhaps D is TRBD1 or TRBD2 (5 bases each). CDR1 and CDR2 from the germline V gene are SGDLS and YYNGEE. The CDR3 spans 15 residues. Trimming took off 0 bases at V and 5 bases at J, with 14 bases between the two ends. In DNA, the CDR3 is TGTGCCAGCAGCGTAGCGGGGCGGACGGGGGAGACCCAGTACTTC. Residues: CASSVAGRTGETQYF.

Written as DNA, the CDR3 is TGTGCCAGCCGAGCGCACGACTCCTACAATGAGCAGTTCTTC. It is translated as CASRAHDSYNEQFF. The genes are TRBV3-1 and TRBJ2-1, with no clear D. The CDR3 runs to 14 residues. Trimming took 8 bases from V and 0 from J, leaving 11 bases between them. From germline, CDR1 is LGHDT and CDR2 YNNKEL (reference sequence).

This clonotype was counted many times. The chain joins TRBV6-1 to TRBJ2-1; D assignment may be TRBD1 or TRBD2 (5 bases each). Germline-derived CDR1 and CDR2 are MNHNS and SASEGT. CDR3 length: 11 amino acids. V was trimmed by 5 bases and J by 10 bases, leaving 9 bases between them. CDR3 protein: CASSKGPEQFF. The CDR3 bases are TGTGCCAGCAGTAAGGGACCGGAGCAGTTCTTC.

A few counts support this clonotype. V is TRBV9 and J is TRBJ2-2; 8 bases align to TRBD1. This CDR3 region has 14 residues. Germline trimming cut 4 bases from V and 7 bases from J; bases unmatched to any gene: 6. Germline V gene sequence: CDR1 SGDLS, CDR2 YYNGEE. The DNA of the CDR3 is TGTGCCAGCAGCCCGCAGACAGGGGTCGGGGAGCTGTTTTTT. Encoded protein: CASSPQTGVGELFF.

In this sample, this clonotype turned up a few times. CDR3 residues: CASSRPGVALTSGYTF. CDR3 sequence (DNA): TGTGCCAGCAGCCGCCCGGGGGTGGCCCTCACTAGTGGCTACACCTTC. The chain recombines TRBV5-8 with TRBJ1-2; D possibly corresponds to TRBD1 (5 bases). Deletions cut 4 bases from V and 7 bases from J, with 23 bases between. Germline CDR1 SGHTS, CDR2 YDEGEE. There are 16 residues in the CDR3. Full variable domain (rest looked up from reference TRBV5-8 and TRBJ1-2): EAGVTQSPTHLIKTRGQQATLRCSPISGHTSVYWYQQALGLGLQFLLWYDEGEERNRGNFPPRFSGRQFPNYSSELNVNALELEDSALYLCASSRPGVALTSGYTFGSGTRLTVV.

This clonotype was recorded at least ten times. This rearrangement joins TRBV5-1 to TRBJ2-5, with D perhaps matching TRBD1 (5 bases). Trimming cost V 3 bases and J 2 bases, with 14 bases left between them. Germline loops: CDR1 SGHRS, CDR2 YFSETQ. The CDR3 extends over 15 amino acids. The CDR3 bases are TGCGCCAGCAGCTGGGAACAGGCTTCACAAGAGACCCAGTACTTC. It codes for CASSWEQASQETQYF.

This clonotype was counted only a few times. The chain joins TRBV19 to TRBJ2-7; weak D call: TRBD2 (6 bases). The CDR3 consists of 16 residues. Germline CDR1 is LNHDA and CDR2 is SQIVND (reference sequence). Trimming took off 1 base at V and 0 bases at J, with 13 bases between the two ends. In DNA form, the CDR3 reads TGTGCCAGTAGTATAGGATCGGGGGACCGCTCCTACGAGCAGTACTTC. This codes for CASSIGSGDRSYEQYF.

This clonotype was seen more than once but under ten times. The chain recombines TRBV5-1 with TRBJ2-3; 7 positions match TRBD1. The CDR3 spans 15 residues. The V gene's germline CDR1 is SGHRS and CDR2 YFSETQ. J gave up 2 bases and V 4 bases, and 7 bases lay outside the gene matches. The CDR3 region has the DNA TGCGCCAGCAGCAAGGACAGGATTCTCACAGATACGCAGTATTTT. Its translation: CASSKDRILTDTQYF.